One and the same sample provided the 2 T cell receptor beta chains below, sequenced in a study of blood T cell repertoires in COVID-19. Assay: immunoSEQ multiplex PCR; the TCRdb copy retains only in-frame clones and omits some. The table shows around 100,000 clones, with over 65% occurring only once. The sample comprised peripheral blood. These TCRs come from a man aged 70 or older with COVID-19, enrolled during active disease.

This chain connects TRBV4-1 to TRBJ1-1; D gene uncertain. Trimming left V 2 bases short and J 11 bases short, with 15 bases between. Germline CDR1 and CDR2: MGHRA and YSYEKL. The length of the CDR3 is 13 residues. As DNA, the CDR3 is TGCGCCAGCAGCCAACAAGACTCAAGTCAGGCTTTCTTT. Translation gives CASSQQDSSQAFF.

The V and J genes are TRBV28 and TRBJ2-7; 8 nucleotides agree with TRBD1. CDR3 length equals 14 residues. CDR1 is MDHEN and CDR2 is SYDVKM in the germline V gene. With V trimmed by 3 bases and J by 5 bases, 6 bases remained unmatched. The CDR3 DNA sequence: TGTGCCAGCAGTTTCGGCACAGGGGGGCACGAGCAGTACTTC. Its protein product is CASSFGTGGHEQYF.